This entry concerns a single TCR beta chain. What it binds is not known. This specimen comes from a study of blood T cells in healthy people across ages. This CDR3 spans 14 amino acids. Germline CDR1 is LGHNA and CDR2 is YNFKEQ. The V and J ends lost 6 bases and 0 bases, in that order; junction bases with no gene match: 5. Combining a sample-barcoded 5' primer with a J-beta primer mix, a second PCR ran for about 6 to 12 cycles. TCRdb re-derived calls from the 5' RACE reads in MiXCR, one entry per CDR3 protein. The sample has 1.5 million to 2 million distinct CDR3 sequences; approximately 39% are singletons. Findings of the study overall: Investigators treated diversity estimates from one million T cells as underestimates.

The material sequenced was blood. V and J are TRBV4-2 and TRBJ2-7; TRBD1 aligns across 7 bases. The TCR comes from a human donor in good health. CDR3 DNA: TGTGCCAGCAGTCGGGACAGACTCTCCTACGAGCAGTACTTC. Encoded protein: CASSRDRLSYEQYF.